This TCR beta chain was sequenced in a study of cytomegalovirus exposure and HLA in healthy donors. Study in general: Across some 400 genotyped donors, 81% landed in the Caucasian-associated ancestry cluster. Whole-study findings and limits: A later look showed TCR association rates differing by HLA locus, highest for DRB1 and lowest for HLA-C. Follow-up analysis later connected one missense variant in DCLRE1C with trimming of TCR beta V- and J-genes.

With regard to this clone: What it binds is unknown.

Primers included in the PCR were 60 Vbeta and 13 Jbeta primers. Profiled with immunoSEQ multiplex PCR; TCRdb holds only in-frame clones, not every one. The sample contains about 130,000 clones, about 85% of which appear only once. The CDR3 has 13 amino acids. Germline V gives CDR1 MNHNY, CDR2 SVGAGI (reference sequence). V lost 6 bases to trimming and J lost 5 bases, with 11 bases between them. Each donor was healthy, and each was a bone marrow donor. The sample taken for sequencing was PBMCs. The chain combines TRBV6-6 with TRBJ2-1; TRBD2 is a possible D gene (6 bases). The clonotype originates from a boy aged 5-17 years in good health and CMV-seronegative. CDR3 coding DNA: TGTGCCAGCAGCAAGACTAGAAACAATGAGCAGTTCTTC. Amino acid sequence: CASSKTRNNEQFF.